This T cell receptor beta chain was identified during a study of response to subunit inactivated influenza vaccine (dated by TCRdb to between 2018 and 2020). In the study overall: The study used deep quantitative T cell receptor repertoire profiling to track responses to a trivalent subunit inactivated influenza vaccine.

On the study overall, not on this receptor specifically: The authors proposed that each seasonal influenza vaccination may bring in only a limited number of new T cells.

In regard to this clonotype: Which antigen it targets is not known. The input lacks base qualities; no much larger clone sits a single base away.

The library came from RT-PCR. These reads were obtained on an Illumina HiSeq 2500. Through fastp at Q25 and MiXCR, TCRdb rebuilt clones from the public reads, retaining in-frame beta chains. Each record represents a unique CDR3 protein, reported with the most common genes and DNA among its rows. This sample holds roughly 500,000 distinct CDR3 sequences; 16% were observed only once. Roughly 3.1% of the sample comes from the top ten. CDR1 and CDR2, per the germline V gene, are SGHVS and FQNEAQ. V lost 5 bases and J lost 6 bases, and the count of bases not matched to a germline gene is 7. The CDR3, cysteine through phenylalanine, is 13 amino acids long. Only CDR3 DNA is held: 39 bases, read in frame from base 1.

This TCR derives from a man aged 45 to 75 who received an inactivated influenza vaccine. Donor details come from another sample of the same person, matched by shared clones. The source material was CD4+ T cells sorted from PBMCs, sampled 23 to 25 months after vaccination. The rearranged segments are TRBV7-8 and TRBJ2-7, with 7 bases matching TRBD1. Read as DNA, the sequence is TGTGCCAGCAGCGGGCGACAGGGTCCCGAGCAGTACTTC. The encoded protein is CASSGRQGPEQYF.